The T cell receptor (beta chain) under discussion was sequenced for a study of OX40 agonist ivuxolimab in advanced cancers. On the study more broadly: The mean age was approximately 60 years, ranging from 23 to 79, with more than 70% of participants male.

The CDR3 totals 14 residues. The germline CDR1 and CDR2 sequences are SGHTA and FQGNSA. With 4 bases clipped from V and 5 bases from J, the junction kept 5 bases outside the gene matches. TCRdb keeps only in-frame clones here, not all; method: immunoSEQ multiplex PCR. The table records some 100,000 clones, 90% of them present only once. Findings and caveats of the study: Patients with a partial response at 0.1-3.0 mg/kg had among the lowest clonal expansion.

Notes on this clone: The antigen is undetermined.

The V and J genes are TRBV7-2 and TRBJ2-3; 8 bases align to TRBD2. The source is an adult with an advanced solid tumor such as melanoma, head and neck, liver or kidney cancer. Source: CD4+ or CD8+ T cells sorted from blood, taken in a trial of the OX40 agonist ivuxolimab. The DNA of the CDR3 is TGTGCCAGCAGCTCAGGACTAGCCGGAGATACGCAGTATTTT. It encodes CASSSGLAGDTQYF.